The T cell receptor beta chain described here comes from a study of shared clonotypes between healthy human individuals. PCR replicates performed on unsorted PBMC used around 0.3 ug DNA, 30,000 or so T cell genomes. Unsorted PBMC DNA sequencing spanned ten immunoSEQ deep assay plates. The authors' processing: ImmunoSEQ output held junction-only sequences without quality scores, so filtering differed. Clones were read by immunoSEQ multiplex PCR, and TCRdb kept only the in-frame ones, dropping some. V and J calls and clone size are copied from that table; D and trimming were computed from the DNA. Of roughly 500,000 clones listed, over 75% are singletons. Input material: PBMCs. This receptor was taken from a woman aged 35 to 49 in good health. Some clones in this sample may be carry-over from other donors' samples.

CDR3 in DNA: TGCGCCAGCAGTTCCGGGACACACGACCCCAATGAGCAGTTCTTC. This codes for CASSSGTHDPNEQFF. The chain employs TRBV5-1 and TRBJ2-1; maybe TRBD1 (6 bases). This CDR3 spans 15 amino acids. V was trimmed by 5 bases and J by 6 bases, leaving 18 bases between them. Germline-derived CDR1 and CDR2 are SGHRS and YFSETQ.